The rows below give T cell receptor beta chains drawn from one sample of a study of Ad26.COV2.S vaccination and SARS-CoV-2 variants. Assay used: immunoSEQ multiplex PCR; TCRdb lists only in-frame clones, some missing. The sample has 350,000 to 400,000 clones; approximately 90% are singletons. Sequenced material: peripheral blood, taken in a trial of Ad26.COV2.S vaccine versus placebo. The receptor source for this set is a person between 18 and 65 years old who received the Ad26.COV2.S COVID-19 vaccine or a placebo. The CDR3 runs from the conserved cysteine through the conserved F or W. The D gene is left open where the match is weak. Some rows mark clone size as missing; the rest say once, few, many or name a class of expanded clone.

V	D	size	J	CDR3	DNA
TRBV6-1	-	-	TRBJ2-7	CASSETLDRSAYEQYF	TGTGCCAGCAGTGAGACCCTAGACAGATCTGCCTACGAGCAGTACTTC
TRBV4-1	TRBD1	few	TRBJ2-4	CASSQAGQTKNIQYF	TGCGCCAGCAGCCAAGCGGGACAGACCAAAAACATTCAGTACTTC
TRBV19	-	-	TRBJ1-6	CASSIDNRGSSYNSPLHF	TGTGCCAGTAGTATAGATAATCGTGGGAGCTCCTATAATTCACCCCTCCACTTT
TRBV19	-	-	TRBJ1-2	CASSLAGVPPHTF	TGTGCCAGTAGTCTAGCAGGGGTCCCACCCCACACCTTC
TRBV4-1	-	-	TRBJ1-2	CASSQPDHQRGYTF	TGCGCCAGCAGCCAACCCGACCACCAGCGTGGCTACACCTTC
TRBV6-4	TRBD1	-	TRBJ2-3	CASSEITGGDTQYF	TGTGCCAGCAGTGAGATAACAGGGGGAGATACGCAGTATTTT
TRBV5-4	-	few	TRBJ2-5	CASSVWGDQETQYF	TGTGCCAGCAGTGTCTGGGGGGACCAAGAGACCCAGTACTTC
TRBV14	-	-	TRBJ2-7	CASSQVSEEQYF	TGTGCCAGCAGCCAAGTTTCTGAAGAGCAGTACTTC
TRBV7-9	TRBD2	-	TRBJ2-1	CASSLATGLAGNEQFF	TGTGCCAGCAGCTTAGCCACGGGACTAGCGGGCAATGAGCAGTTCTTC
TRBV19	-	few	TRBJ1-2	CASGVDGYTF	TGTGCCAGTGGGGTCGATGGCTACACCTTC
TRBV5-6	-	-	TRBJ2-2	CASGTFKVPNTGELFF	TGTGCCAGCGGAACTTTTAAGGTTCCGAACACCGGGGAGCTGTTTTTT
TRBV4-1	-	few	TRBJ1-5	CASSQDRGQPQHF	TGCGCCAGCAGCCAAGATCGGGGTCAGCCCCAGCATTTT
TRBV11-2	TRBD1	-	TRBJ1-3	CASSLFRGSGNTIYF	TGTGCCAGCAGCTTATTCAGGGGGTCTGGAAACACCATATATTTT
TRBV20-1	TRBD1	-	TRBJ1-2	CSASRTGGHGYTF	TGCAGTGCGAGTCGGACAGGTGGACATGGCTACACCTTC
TRBV3-1/TRBV3-2	-	-	TRBJ1-6	CASSLGWGNNSPLHF	TGTGCCAGCAGCCTCGGTTGGGGTAACAATTCACCCCTCCACTTT
TRBV4-1	-	-	TRBJ1-1	CASSQLTSGGTEAFF	TGCGCCAGCAGCCAACTGACATCCGGGGGCACTGAAGCTTTCTTT
TRBV19	-	-	TRBJ2-4	CASSITGRTVAKNIQYF	TGTGCCAGTAGTATTACTGGGCGCACGGTAGCCAAAAACATTCAGTACTTC
TRBV15	-	-	TRBJ1-6	CATSSDTTGVSSYNSPLHF	TGTGCCACCAGCAGTGATACGACGGGCGTGAGCTCCTATAATTCACCCCTCCACTTT
TRBV3-1/TRBV3-2	-	once	TRBJ1-1	CASRPQGFSEAFF	TGTGCCAGCAGGCCGCAGGGGTTCTCTGAAGCTTTCTTT
TRBV6-5	-	-	TRBJ1-1	CASSYSASEKNTEAFF	TGTGCCAGCAGTTACTCGGCTAGCGAAAAGAACACTGAAGCTTTCTTT
TRBV7-2	-	-	TRBJ1-2	CASSSAGYGYTF	TGTGCCAGCAGCTCCGCAGGGTACGGCTACACCTTC
TRBV9	-	few	TRBJ2-1	CASSDGGPYNEQFF	TGTGCCAGCAGCGACGGGGGACCCTACAATGAGCAGTTCTTC
TRBV19	-	-	TRBJ2-4	CASSNRLPSKNIQYF	TGTGCCAGTAGTAATCGACTGCCATCCAAAAACATTCAGTACTTC
TRBV6-2/TRBV6-3	TRBD1	-	TRBJ2-7	CASSLTGQGFYEQYF	TGTGCCAGCAGTTTGACTGGACAGGGCTTCTACGAGCAGTACTTC
TRBV15	-	-	TRBJ1-1	CATSRDSPPMAFF	TGTGCCACCAGCAGAGATAGTCCCCCCATGGCTTTCTTT
TRBV7-9	TRBD1	-	TRBJ2-7	CASSSGQGGYEQYF	TGTGCCAGCAGCTCGGGACAGGGGGGATACGAGCAGTACTTC
TRBV30	-	-	TRBJ2-5	CAWSVPLATQYF	TGTGCCTGGAGTGTACCACTAGCCACCCAGTACTTC
TRBV9	TRBD1	once	TRBJ2-7	CASSRGLGDIPYEQYF	TGTGCCAGCAGCAGGGGGCTCGGGGACATCCCCTACGAGCAGTACTTC